The clone carrying this T cell receptor (beta chain) was detected many times. As yet, its antigen is unknown. Via MiXCR, TCRdb re-called the reads, giving one row per CDR3 protein. In the table there are 650,000 to 900,000 distinct CDR3 sequences, roughly 28% of which are singletons. These data come from a study of T cell repertoires in cytomegalovirus infection. Background on the study: Researchers turned to recently identified HLA-C-restricted CMV epitopes as well as well-studied HLA-B-restricted ones. It can be stated that public TCR beta signatures indicated CMV infection as well as a matching HLA type. Study outcomes and limitations: Frequencies of public TCR beta families were cumulated, and this identified carriers of CMV plus the relevant HLA.

Trimming removed 1 base at V and 4 bases at J, with 8 bases between. This CDR3 comprises 14 residues. Germline V gene sequence: CDR1 SGHDN, CDR2 FVKESK. The rearrangement joins TRBV14 to TRBJ1-5; D gene unclear. Sample: cultured CD8+ T cells from PBMCs, taken from culture after CMV antigen stimulation. This clonotype was sampled from a human donor in good health (CMV status not recorded). Some clones in this sample may be carry-over from other donors' samples. The CDR3 protein is CASSQGWGNQPQHF. DNA of the CDR3: TGTGCCAGCAGCCAAGGGTGGGGAAATCAGCCCCAGCATTTT.